These T cell receptor beta chains were read from a single sample in a study of tumor-infiltrating lymphocytes in primary liver carcinoma. MiXCR was run by TCRdb on the multiplex PCR reads, yielding one entry per CDR3 protein. The sample carries 300,000 to 350,000 distinct CDR3 sequences, approximately 64% recorded once. Sequenced: peripheral blood. These receptors were collected from a middle-aged man with primary liver carcinoma and hepatitis B virus infection. Each CDR3 is given with its conserved first and last residue. Fields, in order: D gene, clone size, V gene, J gene, CDR3 protein, CDR3 DNA. D genes are given only for firm matches. Size tells how often a clone was seen (once, few, many) or the class of an expanded clone, and some rows leave it out.

NA	few	TRBV28	TRBJ1-5	CASRRGGTSNQPQHF	TGTGCCAGCCGGCGGGGGGGTACTAGCAATCAGCCCCAGCATTTT
TRBD2	NA	TRBV14	TRBJ2-1	CASMSSGRDEQFF	TGTGCCAGCATGTCTAGCGGGAGGGATGAGCAGTTCTTC
NA	many	TRBV5-1	TRBJ2-7	CASSLATSPLYEQYF	TGCGCCAGCAGCTTGGCGACCTCCCCCCTCTACGAGCAGTACTTC
TRBD2	NA	TRBV5-1	TRBJ2-7	CTSSPASGGVYEQYF	TGCACCAGCAGCCCAGCTAGCGGAGGGGTTTACGAGCAGTACTTC
TRBD1	NA	TRBV6-6	TRBJ1-1	CASTPRTGGEASF	TGTGCCAGCACCCCTAGGACAGGAGGTGAAGCTTCCTTT
TRBD2	few	TRBV29-1	TRBJ2-2	CSVGGGRVNTGELFF	TGCAGCGTTGGGGGCGGGAGGGTGAACACCGGGGAGCTGTTTTTT
TRBD1	NA	TRBV10-3	TRBJ2-7	CAITRGLNYEQYF	TGTGCCATCACTAGGGGGCTTAACTACGAGCAGTACTTC
TRBD2	NA	TRBV4-2	TRBJ2-5	CASSPGLAENQETQYF	TGTGCCAGCAGCCCGGGACTAGCGGAGAATCAAGAGACCCAGTACTTC
NA	many	TRBV5-1	TRBJ1-5	CASSLLPGANQPQHF	TGCGCCAGCAGCTTGCTCCCAGGGGCCAATCAGCCCCAGCATTTT
NA	NA	TRBV28	TRBJ2-7	CASSDTLYEQYF	TGTGCCAGCAGCGACACTTTATACGAGCAGTACTTC
NA	NA	TRBV5-1	TRBJ2-1	CASSLDTGYTYNEQFF	TGCGCCAGCAGCTTGGATACAGGGTATACCTACAATGAGCAGTTCTTC
TRBD1	NA	TRBV11-1	TRBJ1-1	CTSSLQGWMEAFF	TGTACCAGCAGCTTACAGGGGTGGATGGAGGCTTTCTTT
NA	NA	TRBV13	TRBJ2-7	CASSASYKHYF	TGTGCCAGCAGCGCCTCCTACAAGCACTACTTC
NA	NA	TRBV6-2/TRBV6-3	TRBJ1-5	CASSKQVQGQPQHF	TGTGCCAGCAGCAAGCAGGTACAGGGACAGCCCCAGCATTTT
TRBD1	few	TRBV30	TRBJ1-1	CAWRGQGRTEAFF	TGTGCCTGGAGAGGACAGGGTAGGACTGAAGCTTTCTTT
NA	NA	TRBV19	TRBJ2-6	CASSQQGAGANVLTF	TGTGCCAGTAGCCAACAGGGAGCTGGGGCCAACGTCCTGACTTTC
NA	NA	TRBV7-9	TRBJ1-1	CASSPLSGVNTEAFF	TGTGCCAGCAGCCCCCTCTCGGGCGTGAACACTGAAGCTTTCTTT
NA	once	TRBV11-1	TRBJ2-3	CASSPRDGLKDTQYF	TGTGCCAGCAGCCCCAGGGACGGATTAAAAGATACGCAGTATTTT
TRBD2	many	TRBV6-1	TRBJ2-1	CASRERGRGAYNEQFF	TGTGCCAGCAGGGAACGCGGGAGGGGGGCCTACAATGAGCAGTTCTTC
NA	NA	TRBV11-2	TRBJ2-7	CASSWSSQAYKQYF	TGTGCCAGCAGCTGGTCTAGCCAAGCCTATAAGCAGTACTTC
NA	NA	TRBV6-5	TRBJ2-7	CASSYRRGADHYEQYF	TGTGCCAGCAGTTACCGCAGGGGGGCAGACCACTACGAGCAGTACTTC
NA	NA	TRBV11-2	TRBJ2-3	CASSFPGGPDTQCF	TGTGCCAGTAGCTTTCCGGGGGGCCCAGATACGCAGTGTTTT
NA	few	TRBV7-9	TRBJ1-1	CASSPSMNTEAFF	TGTGCCAGCAGTCCCTCGATGAACACTGAAGCTTTCTTT
TRBD1	many	TRBV11-2	TRBJ2-7	CASSLILVQGVWGEQYF	TGTGCCAGCAGCTTAATTCTAGTTCAGGGGGTATGGGGCGAGCAGTACTTC
TRBD1	many	TRBV4-2	TRBJ1-2	CASSQDRAGGGYGYTF	TGTGCCAGCAGCCAAGATAGGGCAGGGGGCGGGTATGGCTACACCTTC
NA	NA	TRBV11-2	TRBJ2-7	CASSLQQDSGPYEQYF	TGTGCCAGCAGCTTACAACAGGACAGTGGTCCCTACGAGCAGTACTTC
TRBD2	NA	TRBV11-3	TRBJ2-1	CASSLDPTEAGGCRQFF	TGTGCCAGCAGCTTAGACCCTACTGAGGCGGGAGGATGCAGGCAGTTCTTC
TRBD2	NA	TRBV10-1	TRBJ2-1	CASSESTAGGPNEKFF	TGCGCCAGCAGTGAGTCCACAGCGGGAGGGCCTAATGAGAAGTTCTTC
TRBD2	few	TRBV7-2	TRBJ2-1	CASSEGLATNEQFF	TGTGCCAGCAGCGAGGGACTAGCAACCAATGAGCAGTTCTTC
TRBD2	NA	TRBV5-4	TRBJ2-1	CASSFGGRALGEQLF	TGTGCCAGCAGCTTCGGCGGGAGGGCCCTCGGGGAGCAGCTCTTC
NA	many	TRBV6-2/TRBV6-3	TRBJ2-7	CASNTDSSYEQYF	TGTGCCAGCAATACGGACAGCTCCTACGAGCAGTACTTC
TRBD2	NA	TRBV11-2	TRBJ2-5	CACSLAGAYQETQYF	TGTGCCTGTAGCTTAGCGGGAGCGTACCAAGAGACCCAGTACTTC
NA	many	TRBV4-2	TRBJ2-2	CASSQAGESTGELFF	TGTGCCAGCAGCCAAGCGGGGGAAAGCACCGGGGAGCTGTTTTTT
NA	NA	TRBV6-1	TRBJ1-5	CASSKVRQPRHF	TGTGCCAGCAGTAAGGTCCGCCAGCCCCGGCATTTT
NA	NA	TRBV11-2	TRBJ2-1	CARSIERDRYNEQFF	TGTGCCAGAAGCATAGAGAGGGACCGCTACAATGAGCAGTTCTTC
NA	NA	TRBV7-9	TRBJ2-6	CASSHPGHRTDFMETGANVLTF	TGTGCCAGCAGCCATCCGGGCCACCGGACGGACTTTATGGAAACTGGGGCCAACGTCCTGACTTTC
TRBD1	few	TRBV6-5	TRBJ1-3	CASSGDRAPGNTIYF	TGTGCCAGCAGTGGCGACAGGGCCCCTGGAAACACCATATATTTT
NA	NA	TRBV10-3	TRBJ2-5	CTISDPHQETQYF	TGTACCATCAGTGATCCTCACCAAGAGACCCAGTACTTC
TRBD2	NA	TRBV11-2	TRBJ2-3	CTISLAITSGSRYTQYF	TGTACCATCAGCTTGGCCATCACTAGCGGGAGTCGATATACGCAGTATTTT
TRBD2	medium-sized	TRBV7-9	TRBJ2-3	CASGTSGPGTDTQYF	TGTGCCAGCGGGACTAGCGGACCTGGCACAGATACGCAGTATTTT
TRBD2	NA	TRBV7-2	TRBJ2-3	CASPPTSGITDTQYF	TGTGCCAGCCCTCCAACTAGCGGAATCACAGATACGCAGTATTTT
NA	NA	TRBV5-1	TRBJ1-2	CASSLAAQGYYGYTF	TGCGCCAGCAGCTTGGCCGCCCAGGGGTACTATGGATACACCTTC
NA	NA	TRBV7-9	TRBJ2-2	CASSLYPGELFF	TGTGCCAGCAGCTTATACCCCGGGGAGCTGTTTTTT
NA	once	TRBV4-1	TRBJ2-2	CASNYLDRGLTGELFF	TGCGCCAGCAACTATCTGGATAGGGGGTTAACCGGGGAGCTTTTTTTT